The next 7 T cell receptor beta chains were all read from a single sample in a study of shared clonotypes between healthy human individuals. Method: immunoSEQ multiplex PCR; TCRdb's copy keeps in-frame clones and lacks some. The data show approximately 340,000 clones, about 74% seen once. Source material: memory CD4+ T cells sorted from blood. Subset specified: CD45RA-negative fraction. These receptors all come from a man aged 30 to 45 in good health.

This clone was seen a handful of times. The chain links TRBV29-1 to TRBJ2-3; D is unclear. This CDR3 is built from 10 residues. Germline CDR1 SQVTM, CDR2 ANQGSEA. V was shortened by 3 bases and J by 6 bases, with 4 bases between the two germline ends. The CDR3 DNA reads as TGCAGCGTTGAGCGGGATACGCAGTATTTT. This codes for CSVERDTQYF.

CDR3 bases: TGCAGCGCGGGAAGAAACAATGAGCAGTTCTTC. Translating it yields CSAGRNNEQFF. The rearrangement joins TRBV29-1 to TRBJ2-1; tentative D call: TRBD2 (5 bases). This CDR3 spans 11 amino acids. V was trimmed by 7 bases and J by 5 bases, leaving 9 bases between them. Germline V gene lookup returns CDR1 SQVTM and CDR2 ANQGSEA.

V is TRBV28 and J is TRBJ2-3, with a weak D call TRBD2 (5 bases). V lost 2 bases to trimming and J lost 0 bases, with 9 bases between them. The germline gives CDR1 MDHEN, CDR2 SYDVKM. The CDR3 consists of 15 residues. This chain's CDR3 is CASSLKAASTDTQYF. The CDR3 region has the DNA TGTGCCAGCAGTTTAAAAGCGGCCAGCACAGATACGCAGTATTTT.

This chain joins TRBV19 and TRBJ1-2; no firm D call. Germline V lookup: CDR1 LNHDA, CDR2 SQIVND (reference sequence). The CDR3 runs 13 residues. The V end lost 3 bases, the J end lost 5 bases, and 10 bases lay between the germline ends. As DNA, the CDR3 is TGTGCCAGTAGTATGGCTGGCCCGTATGGCTACACCTTC. Amino acids: CASSMAGPYGYTF.

The chain carries TRBV10-3 and TRBJ2-3, with D possibly being TRBD2 (6 bases). Germline CDR1 is ENHRY and CDR2 is SYGVKD. The CDR3 loop spans 16 amino acids. Trimming removed 0 bases at V and 2 bases at J, with 12 bases between. Written as DNA, the CDR3 is TGTGCCATCAGTGAGTCGTTAGCGGTCAACACAGATACGCAGTATTTT. As protein: CAISESLAVNTDTQYF.

V gene TRBV7-9 combines with J gene TRBJ2-2; possibly TRBD1 for D (5 bases). The CDR3 runs to 14 residues. Germline V gives CDR1 SEHNR, CDR2 FQNEAQ (reference sequence). With 7 bases removed from V and 1 base from J, the gap between germline ends came to 10 bases. The CDR3 spells CASTATGNTGELFF. As DNA, the CDR3 is TGTGCCAGCACCGCAACAGGGAACACCGGGGAGCTGTTTTTT. The full variable domain, completed using reference TRBV7-9 and TRBJ2-2, is DTGVSQNPRHKITKRGQNVTFRCDPISEHNRLYWYRQTLGQGPEFLTYFQNEAQLEKSRLLSDRFSAERPKGSFSTLEIQRTEQGDSAMYLCASTATGNTGELFFGEGSRLTVL.

This clone appeared a few times. The rearrangement uses TRBV5-1 and TRBJ2-7; 8 nucleotides match TRBD1. With 7 bases clipped from V and 3 bases from J, the junction kept 6 bases outside the gene matches. CDR3 length: 13 residues. CDR1 SGHRS and CDR2 YFSETQ come from the germline V gene. CDR3 loop: CASSRDRSYEQYF. The CDR3 DNA reads as TGCGCCAGCTCCCGGGACAGGAGCTACGAGCAGTACTTC.